This T cell receptor (beta chain) stems from a study of breast tumors, draining lymph nodes, adjacent tissues. CDR1 and CDR2 from the germline V gene are MNHEY and SMNVEV (reference sequence). Trimming removed 3 bases from V and 2 bases from J; junction bases left unmatched: 8. This CDR3 has 17 amino acids. MiXCR was run by TCRdb on the multiplex PCR reads, yielding one entry per CDR3 protein. Altogether approximately 130,000 distinct CDR3 sequences are present, approximately 20% being singletons, with the ten largest covering just over 2.5%. Axillary draining lymph nodes of breast cancer patients supplied the node samples. The study, taken as a whole, reports: The lymph node origin of tumor T cells was framed as consistent with a hypothesis, not demonstrated. Data fit most tumor T cells coming from lymph node, expanding in tumor. Tumor repertoires ranked between lymph nodes and nontumor tissue in diversity, with V and J gene preferences.

This clonotype was seen many times. Its antigen is not identified. The chain couples TRBV27 to TRBJ2-5; 11 nucleotides line up with TRBD2. The clonotype was recovered from a female donor with breast cancer. Some clones in this sample may be carry-over from other donors' samples. Sequenced input: axillary lymph node tissue. CDR3 in amino acids: CASSLPGLAGEQETQYF. The CDR3 DNA is TGTGCCAGCAGTTTGCCCGGACTAGCGGGCGAACAAGAGACCCAGTACTTC.